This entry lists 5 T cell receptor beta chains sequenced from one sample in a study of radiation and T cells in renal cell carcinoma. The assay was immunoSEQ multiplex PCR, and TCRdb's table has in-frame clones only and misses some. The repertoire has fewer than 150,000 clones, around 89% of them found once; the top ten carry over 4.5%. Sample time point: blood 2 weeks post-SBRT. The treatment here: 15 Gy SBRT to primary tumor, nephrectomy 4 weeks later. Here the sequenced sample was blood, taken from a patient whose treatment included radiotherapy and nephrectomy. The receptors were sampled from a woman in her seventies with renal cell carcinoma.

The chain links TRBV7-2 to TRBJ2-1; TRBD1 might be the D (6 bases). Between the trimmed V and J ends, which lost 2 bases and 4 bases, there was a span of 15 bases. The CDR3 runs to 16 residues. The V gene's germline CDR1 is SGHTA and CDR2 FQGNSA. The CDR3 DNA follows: TGTGCCAGCAGCTTAACCCCCCTAGGGGGATACAATGAGCAGTTCTTC. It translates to CASSLTPLGGYNEQFF.

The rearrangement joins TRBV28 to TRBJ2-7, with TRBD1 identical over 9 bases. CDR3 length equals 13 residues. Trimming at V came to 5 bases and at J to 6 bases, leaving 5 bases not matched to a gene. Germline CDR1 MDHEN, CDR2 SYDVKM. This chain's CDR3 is CASSAQGAGEQYF. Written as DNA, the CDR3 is TGTGCCAGCAGTGCACAGGGGGCTGGCGAGCAGTACTTC.

The CDR3 spells CASSNQIYGYTF. The CDR3 DNA reads as TGTGCCAGCAGCAATCAGATCTATGGCTACACCTTC. V is TRBV6-5 and J is TRBJ1-2; no firm D call. The CDR3 extends over 12 amino acids. The germline CDR1 and CDR2 sequences are MNHEY and SVGAGI. Trimming cost V 6 bases and J 4 bases, with 9 bases left between them.

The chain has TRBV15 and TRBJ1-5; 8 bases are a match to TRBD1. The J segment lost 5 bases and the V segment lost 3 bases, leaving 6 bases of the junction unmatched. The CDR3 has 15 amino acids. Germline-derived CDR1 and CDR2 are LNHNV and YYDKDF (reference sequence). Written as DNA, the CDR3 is TGTGCCACCAGCAGTACGGCAGGGGGCGATCAGCCCCAGCATTTT. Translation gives CATSSTAGGDQPQHF.

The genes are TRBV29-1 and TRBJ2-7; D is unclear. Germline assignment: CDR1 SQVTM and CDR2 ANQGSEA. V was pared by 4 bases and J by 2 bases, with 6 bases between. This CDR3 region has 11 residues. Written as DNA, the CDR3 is TGCAGCGTTGGGCTAGCCTACGAGCAGTACTTC. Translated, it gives CSVGLAYEQYF.